This record concerns one TCR beta chain sequence. The target antigen is unknown. PCR employed 60 Vbeta and 13 Jbeta primers. This table comes from immunoSEQ multiplex PCR, and its TCRdb copy is limited to in-frame clones, with some not included. The sample consists of 150,000 to 200,000 clones, 75% to 85% of them appearing once. The data are from a study of cytomegalovirus exposure and HLA in healthy donors. Study context: In an early release, HLA-typed donors contributed about 80 million unique TCR sequences. Study observations and caveats: The authors enumerated roughly 180 TCR beta chains as linked to cytomegalovirus. Accurate predictions that matched the HLA-A and HLA-B alleles of most subjects were reportedly made from TCR beta sequences. A later analysis linked a missense variant in DCLRE1C to the trimming of TCR beta V and J genes.

Germline V gene lookup returns CDR1 SGHTA and CDR2 FQGTGA. CDR3 size: 16 residues. V lost 5 bases and J lost 4, with 18 bases in between. This clonotype originated in a man aged 50 to 59 in good health and CMV-seropositive. This chain connects TRBV7-3 to TRBJ2-1, with D tentatively TRBD2 (6 bases). Input material: PBMCs. DNA of the CDR3: TGTGCCAGCAGCCCCAAAGGGGAGGCGGTTTACAATGAGCAGTTCTTC. Translated: CASSPKGEAVYNEQFF. Together with reference TRBV7-3 and TRBJ2-1, the CDR3 gives the full variable domain: GAGVSQTPSNKVTEKGKYVELRCDPISGHTALYWYRQSLGQGPEFLIYFQGTGAADDSGLPNDRFFAVRPEGSVSTLKIQRTERGDSAVYLCASSPKGEAVYNEQFFGPGTRLTVL.